A selection of T cell receptor beta chains follows, all from one sample in a study of T cell repertoires in cytomegalovirus infection. TCRdb used MiXCR to reprocess the reads, holding one entry per CDR3 protein. The table has about 920,000 distinct CDR3 sequences, roughly 31% seen once. No antigen has been assigned to these receptors. Sequences were derived from cultured CD8+ T cells from PBMCs, sampled from culture after CMV antigen stimulation. The receptors stem from a human donor in good health (CMV status not recorded). Some clones in this sample may be carry-over from other donors' samples. Both conserved end residues are part of each CDR3. D genes are given only for firm matches. Clone size appears in some rows only: once, few, many, or a class for an expanded clone.

d_call	v_call	clone_size	j_call	cdr3_aa	cdr3_nt
-	TRBV6-6	few	TRBJ2-2	CASKPTGSFGTGELFF	TGTGCCAGCAAGCCCACAGGGTCGTTTGGCACCGGGGAGCTGTTTTTT
TRBD1	TRBV9	-	TRBJ2-7	CASSVEGQGKEQYF	TGTGCCAGCAGCGTAGAGGGACAGGGAAAGGAGCAGTACTTC
-	TRBV7-9	many	TRBJ2-1	CASSQKWDEQFF	TGTGCCAGCAGCCAAAAGTGGGATGAGCAGTTCTTC
TRBD1	TRBV12-3/TRBV12-4	-	TRBJ2-5	CASSPRDRMEETQYF	TGTGCCAGCAGTCCTCGGGACAGGATGGAAGAGACCCAGTACTTC
-	TRBV7-6	many	TRBJ1-1	CASSLGAGPQANTEAFF	TGTGCCAGCAGCTTAGGAGCAGGACCGCAAGCGAACACTGAAGCTTTCTTT
TRBD2	TRBV9	-	TRBJ2-1	CASSVATSGGLSSHEQFF	TGTGCCAGCAGCGTAGCTACTAGCGGGGGACTGAGTAGCCATGAGCAGTTCTTC
TRBD2	TRBV4-1	-	TRBJ2-5	CASSQDSGTQMTQYF	TGCGCCAGCAGCCAAGATAGCGGGACCCAGATGACCCAGTACTTC
TRBD2	TRBV15	-	TRBJ2-1	CATGARGGGHNEQFF	TGTGCCACCGGGGCCCGCGGGGGGGGCCACAATGAGCAGTTCTTC
-	TRBV5-4	-	TRBJ1-1	CASSLRQEAFF	TGTGCCAGCAGCCTACGACAGGAAGCTTTCTTT
-	TRBV7-8	few	TRBJ1-1	CASTVKPGGLMNTEAFF	TGTGCCAGCACCGTAAAACCGGGGGGGCTGATGAACACTGAAGCTTTCTTT
-	TRBV19	-	TRBJ1-1	CASMDGSNTEAFF	TGTGCCAGTATGGACGGATCGAACACTGAAGCTTTCTTT
TRBD1	TRBV7-6	many	TRBJ2-5	CASSLGGRDRVEETQYF	TGTGCCAGCAGCTTAGGAGGTCGGGACAGGGTGGAAGAGACCCAGTACTTC
-	TRBV4-2	-	TRBJ2-2	CASSQRTGELFF	TGTGCCAGCAGCCAGAGAACCGGGGAGCTGTTTTTT
-	TRBV10-2	few	TRBJ1-2	CASSESTQGRNYGYTF	TGCGCCAGCAGTGAGTCGACTCAGGGTCGGAACTATGGCTACACCTTC
-	TRBV4-2	many	TRBJ1-1	CASSQPGQRNTEAFF	TGTGCCAGCAGCCAACCGGGACAACGGAACACTGAAGCTTTCTTT
-	TRBV4-2	-	TRBJ1-5	CASSQDLSTSNQPQHF	TGTGCCAGCAGCCAAGATCTTTCAACCAGCAATCAGCCCCAGCATTTT
-	TRBV4-1	-	TRBJ1-2	CASSQDRATAYGYTF	TGCGCCAGCAGCCAAGATCGGGCTACAGCCTATGGCTACACCTTC
TRBD1	TRBV5-6	-	TRBJ2-1	CASSPGRGYLFF	TGTGCCAGCAGCCCGGGCAGGGGGTATCTGTTCTTC
-	TRBV11-1	many	TRBJ2-5	CASSLPPAETQYF	TGTGCCAGCAGCTTACCACCGGCGGAGACCCAGTACTTC
-	TRBV19	few	TRBJ1-1	CASSILAGLAEAFF	TGTGCCAGTAGTATTTTGGCAGGACTCGCTGAAGCTTTCTTT
-	TRBV25-1	few	TRBJ2-3	CASSEQYSPPTDTQYF	TGTGCCAGCAGTGAACAGTATAGTCCGCCCACAGATACGCAGTATTTT
-	TRBV7-9	many	TRBJ2-7	CASSLNNHEQYF	TGTGCCAGCAGCTTAAATAACCACGAGCAGTACTTC